These T cell receptor beta chains were read from a single sample in a study of identical twins. One entry per CDR3 protein, called by TCRdb with MiXCR from the 5' RACE reads. The sample carries some 500,000 distinct CDR3 sequences, around an eighth recorded once. These same records also appear under a second study, on yellow fever vaccine responses in identical twins.

The sequenced material came from CD4+ T cells sorted from blood. Receptor source: a woman aged 18 to 35 in good health. CDR3s include the opening cysteine and the closing phenylalanine or tryptophan. A D gene is named only where the DNA matches it firmly. Clone sizes are given selectively: once, few, many, or a class where the clone is expanded.

many	12	TRBV12-3/TRBV12-4	TRBJ2-3	NA	CASSLRADTQYF
NA	16	TRBV13	TRBJ2-3	TRBD1	CASSPSDRRSTDTQYF
few	14	TRBV20-1	TRBJ2-5	NA	CSPRSGSTGETQYF
NA	14	TRBV12-3/TRBV12-4	TRBJ2-1	TRBD2	CASLLAGGLDEQFF
NA	15	TRBV9	TRBJ2-1	NA	CASSVEVKGTDEQFF
NA	14	TRBV29-1	TRBJ2-7	TRBD1	CSVAQGATSYEQYF
once	16	TRBV20-1	TRBJ2-3	TRBD2	CSASGGTSGDTDTQYF
NA	14	TRBV19	TRBJ2-7	NA	CASCVRRSTFEQYF
NA	16	TRBV6-1	TRBJ1-3	NA	CASREMTGLLGNTIYF
NA	13	TRBV5-4	TRBJ2-1	TRBD1	CASSVDRVGEQFF
few	13	TRBV7-9	TRBJ2-7	NA	CASSSYREYEQYF
few	14	TRBV20-1	TRBJ1-6	TRBD1	CSARGAGGRSPLHF
NA	13	TRBV15	TRBJ2-7	NA	CATSRGASYEQYF
NA	15	TRBV20-1	TRBJ2-7	TRBD2	CSAREVAGPFYEQYF
many	14	TRBV5-1	TRBJ2-2	NA	CASSTQGNTGELFF
NA	17	TRBV20-1	TRBJ2-7	TRBD2	CSARDLGSGRAFGEQYF
NA	17	TRBV7-9	TRBJ2-6	NA	CASSPFLSGSGANVLTF
few	15	TRBV2	TRBJ2-3	NA	CASSEGIARTDTQYF
few	15	TRBV3-1	TRBJ2-5	NA	CASSPSAGTQETQYF
NA	15	TRBV28	TRBJ2-7	TRBD2	CASRRSGGNRGEQYF
NA	16	TRBV5-1	TRBJ2-1	TRBD2	CASSWTGTSGGSEQFF
NA	14	TRBV7-9	TRBJ1-3	NA	CASSRSNSGNTIYF
few	16	TRBV7-2	TRBJ2-3	TRBD2	CASSSTLAGGSDTQYF
NA	13	TRBV6-2/TRBV6-3	TRBJ2-1	NA	CASRKAGGYEQFF
NA	15	TRBV20-1	TRBJ2-3	NA	CSPDLTGTSTDTQYF
NA	17	TRBV6-6	TRBJ2-2	NA	CASSYLSVGMNTGELFF
few	13	TRBV4-3	TRBJ2-3	NA	CASSHLATDTQYF
NA	14	TRBV3-1	TRBJ1-6	TRBD1	CASSQGQGASPLHF
NA	18	TRBV12-5	TRBJ2-1	TRBD2	CARGSGRRLGSSYNEQFF
NA	15	TRBV28	TRBJ2-1	NA	CASSVSWRSYNEQFF
NA	15	TRBV5-1	TRBJ2-5	NA	CASSRVGGKQETQYF
many	14	TRBV6-5	TRBJ2-2	NA	CASSSWKGGGELFF
NA	14	TRBV6-1	TRBJ2-7	TRBD2	CASTQGGLAHEQYF
few	12	TRBV10-3	TRBJ2-1	NA	CAISETGNEQFF
NA	14	TRBV20-1	TRBJ2-1	TRBD2	CSAKGLADINEQFF
few	12	TRBV28	TRBJ2-5	NA	CASRAPGATQYF
many	18	TRBV6-5	TRBJ2-1	TRBD2	CASSRVGTSGRLDNEQFF
NA	13	TRBV12-3/TRBV12-4	TRBJ1-2	NA	CASSVSGSYGYTF
few	12	TRBV7-9	TRBJ2-7	NA	CASSFAAREQYF
few	12	TRBV29-1	TRBJ2-4	NA	CSVRTAIPVQYF
few	15	TRBV18	TRBJ1-1	NA	CASSPSRQVNTEAFF
NA	12	TRBV4-1	TRBJ2-7	TRBD1	CASSQMGTVQYF
many	13	TRBV20-1	TRBJ1-1	TRBD1	CSAPQGQGTEAFF
few	17	TRBV15	TRBJ2-5	NA	CATSRDYGLGYQETQYF
few	13	TRBV6-6	TRBJ2-2	NA	CASSRVGPGELFF
many	13	TRBV11-2	TRBJ2-7	NA	CASSSAWTAEQYF
NA	14	TRBV11-3	TRBJ2-1	NA	CASSLDRDSNEQFF
many	13	TRBV5-1	TRBJ2-5	NA	CASSAGGGETQYF
few	15	TRBV6-1	TRBJ1-2	TRBD1	CASSRGQGTNYGYTF
NA	15	TRBV3-1	TRBJ2-7	TRBD1	CASSQSTGFPYEQYF
few	15	TRBV19	TRBJ2-1	NA	CASSIGGGGHNEQFF
few	13	TRBV30	TRBJ2-6	NA	CAWSVDRANVLTF
NA	14	TRBV29-1	TRBJ2-1	NA	CSVVWRQTRNEQFF
NA	13	TRBV6-2/TRBV6-3	TRBJ2-5	TRBD2	CASSFREGLTQYF